This passage covers 7 T cell receptor beta chains from one sample sequenced in a study of blood T cells in healthy people across ages. Primers used in a second PCR of roughly 6 to 12 cycles were a sample-barcoded 5' primer and a J-beta primer mix. TCRdb re-called the 5' RACE reads with MiXCR, one entry per CDR3 protein. The sample yields about 290,000 distinct CDR3 sequences, roughly 26% seen once. Material for sequencing was blood. These receptors were taken from a woman aged 70-85 years in good health.

CDR3 protein: CASSVEGRTDTQYF. Written as DNA, the CDR3 is TGTGCCAGCAGTGTGGAGGGGAGGACAGATACGCAGTATTTT. This chain connects TRBV6-1 to TRBJ2-3; D is possibly TRBD2 (6 bases). This CDR3 region has 14 residues. Trimming left V 4 bases short and J 3 bases short, with 11 bases between. Germline V CDR1 and CDR2: MNHNS, SASEGT.

This sequence joins TRBV6-1 and TRBJ1-4; D is possibly TRBD1 (6 bases). The CDR3 is 14 residues long. V shed 6 bases and J shed 12 bases, with 20 bases lying between them. CDR1 MNHNS and CDR2 SASEGT come from the germline V gene. In DNA, the CDR3 is TGTGCCAGCAGCTCCAGGGGTAAAGTGGGGGAACTGTTTTTT. It yields the protein CASSSRGKVGELFF.

V is TRBV6-2 or TRBV6-3 and J is TRBJ2-1, with unresolved D. This CDR3 has 15 amino acids. Per the germline V gene, CDR1 is MNHEY and CDR2 is SVGEGT. Trimming left V 5 bases short and J 0 bases short, with 11 bases between. The DNA for the CDR3 is TGTGCCAGCAGTCCACCGACCAGCTCCTACAATGAGCAGTTCTTC. Its translation is CASSPPTSSYNEQFF.

This clonotype was seen repeatedly, ten times or more. The CDR3 spells CAESPVGNYGYTF. CDR3 bases: TGTGCCGAGAGTCCGGTCGGCAACTATGGCTACACCTTC. V gene TRBV28 combines with J gene TRBJ1-2; no firm D call. The CDR3 length is 13 residues. Trimming pared 11 bases from V and 2 bases from J, leaving 15 bases between. Germline V gene sequence: CDR1 MDHEN, CDR2 SYDVKM.

In this sample, this clonotype turned up a few times. The rearrangement uses TRBV5-1 and TRBJ2-7; tentatively, D is TRBD1 or TRBD2 (5 bases each). The CDR3 covers 15 residues. The V gene's germline CDR1 is SGHRS and CDR2 YFSETQ. V lost 0 bases to trimming and J lost 2 bases, with 12 bases between them. CDR3 DNA sequence: TGCGCCAGCAGCTTGGAGCCAGGGAGCACCTACGAGCAGTACTTC. Translation gives CASSLEPGSTYEQYF.

The chain is built from TRBV3-1 and TRBJ2-5, with 9 bases lining up with TRBD2. Gene TRBJ2-1 matches the end of the DNA better, so the J call may be wrong. Germline V gives CDR1 LGHDT, CDR2 YNNKEL (reference sequence). The CDR3 is 16 residues long. CDR3 residues: CASSQEAGGPGDEQFF. CDR3 in DNA: TGTGCCAGCAGCCAAGAGGCGGGAGGGCCTGGGGATGAGCAGTTCTTC.

This clonotype was counted only a few times. V usage is TRBV7-9 and J usage is TRBJ2-1; either TRBD1 or TRBD2 may supply D (5 bases each). V lost 5 bases to trimming and J lost 7 bases, with 15 bases between them. The CDR3 sequence is 14 residues long. Germline CDR1 is SEHNR and CDR2 is FQNEAQ (reference sequence). The CDR3 DNA is TGTGCCAGCAGCCCGGGTGGGGGAAGGAATGAGCAGTTCTTC. It encodes CASSPGGGRNEQFF.